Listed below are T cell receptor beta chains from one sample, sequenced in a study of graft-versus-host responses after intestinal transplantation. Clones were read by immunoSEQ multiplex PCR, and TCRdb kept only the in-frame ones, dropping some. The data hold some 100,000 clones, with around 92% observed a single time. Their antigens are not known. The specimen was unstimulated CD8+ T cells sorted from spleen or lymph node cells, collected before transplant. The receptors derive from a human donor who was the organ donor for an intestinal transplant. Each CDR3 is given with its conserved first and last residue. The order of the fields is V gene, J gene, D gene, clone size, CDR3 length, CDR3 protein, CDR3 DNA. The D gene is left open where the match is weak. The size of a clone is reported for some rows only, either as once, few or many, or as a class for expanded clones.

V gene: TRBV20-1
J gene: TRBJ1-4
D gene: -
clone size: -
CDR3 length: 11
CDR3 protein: CSARRARGLFF
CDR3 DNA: TGCAGTGCTAGAAGGGCGCGGGGACTGTTTTTT

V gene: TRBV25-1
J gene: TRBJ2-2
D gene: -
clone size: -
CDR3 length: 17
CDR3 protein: CASSESYPSGNTGELFF
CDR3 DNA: TGTGCCAGCAGTGAATCCTACCCCTCAGGGAACACCGGGGAGCTGTTTTTT

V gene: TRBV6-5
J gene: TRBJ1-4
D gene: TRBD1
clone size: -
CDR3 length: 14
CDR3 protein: CATQDRGASEKLFF
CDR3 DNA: TGTGCCACCCAGGACAGGGGTGCTAGCGAAAAACTGTTTTTT

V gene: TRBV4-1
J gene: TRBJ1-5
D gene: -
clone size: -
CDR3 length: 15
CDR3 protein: CASSQELWLHQPQHF
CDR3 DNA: TGCGCCAGCAGCCAAGAGCTGTGGCTGCATCAGCCCCAGCATTTT

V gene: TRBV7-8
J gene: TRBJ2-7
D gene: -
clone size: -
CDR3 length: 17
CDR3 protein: CASSLFGEGESSYEQYF
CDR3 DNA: TGTGCCAGCAGCTTATTCGGTGAGGGAGAGAGCTCCTACGAGCAGTACTTC

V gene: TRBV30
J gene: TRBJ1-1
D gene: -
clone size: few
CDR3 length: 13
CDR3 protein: CAWSVPGNTEAFF
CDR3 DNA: TGTGCCTGGAGTGTACCAGGGAACACTGAAGCTTTCTTT

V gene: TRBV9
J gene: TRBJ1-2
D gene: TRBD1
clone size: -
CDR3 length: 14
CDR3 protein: CASSVVDRGHGYTF
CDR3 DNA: TGTGCCAGCAGCGTAGTTGACAGGGGGCATGGCTACACCTTC

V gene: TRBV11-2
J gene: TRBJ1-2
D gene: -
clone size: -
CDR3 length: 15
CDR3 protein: CASSLGAGTSYGYTF
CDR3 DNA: TGTGCCAGCAGCTTGGGTGCGGGGACCTCCTATGGCTACACCTTC

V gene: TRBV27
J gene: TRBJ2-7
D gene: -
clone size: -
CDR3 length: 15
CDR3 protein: CASSFLAPPIYEQYF
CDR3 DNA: TGTGCCAGCAGTTTTTTAGCCCCGCCGATCTACGAGCAGTACTTC

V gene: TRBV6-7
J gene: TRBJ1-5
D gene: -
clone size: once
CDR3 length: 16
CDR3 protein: CASSSLQVKSNQPQHF
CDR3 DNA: TGTGCCAGCAGTAGTTTACAGGTGAAGAGCAATCAGCCCCAGCATTTT

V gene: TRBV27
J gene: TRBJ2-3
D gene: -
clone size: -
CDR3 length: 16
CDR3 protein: CASRAMGLMLTDTQYF
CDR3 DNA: TGTGCCAGCAGGGCTATGGGGCTGATGCTAACAGATACGCAGTATTTT

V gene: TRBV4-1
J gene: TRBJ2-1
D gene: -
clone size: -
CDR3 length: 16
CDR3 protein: CASGRGAGAPYNEQFF
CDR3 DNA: TGCGCCAGCGGCCGGGGGGCGGGGGCGCCCTACAATGAGCAGTTCTTC

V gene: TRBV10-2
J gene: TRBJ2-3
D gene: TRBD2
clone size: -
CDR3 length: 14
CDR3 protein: CASALAGVGDTQYF
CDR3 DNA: TGCGCCAGCGCCCTAGCGGGAGTAGGAGATACGCAGTATTTT

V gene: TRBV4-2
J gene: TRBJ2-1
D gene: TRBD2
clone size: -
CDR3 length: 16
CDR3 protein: CASRLHSSGRVCEQFF
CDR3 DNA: TGTGCCAGCAGACTACACTCTAGCGGGAGGGTGTGTGAGCAGTTCTTC

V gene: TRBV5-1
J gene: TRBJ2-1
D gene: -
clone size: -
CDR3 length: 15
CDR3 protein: CASSLVWTAPYEQFF
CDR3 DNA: TGCGCCAGCAGCTTGGTGTGGACAGCTCCCTATGAGCAGTTCTTC

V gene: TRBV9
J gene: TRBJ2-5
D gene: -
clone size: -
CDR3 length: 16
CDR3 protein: CASSVGFSETVETQYF
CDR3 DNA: TGTGCCAGCAGCGTAGGATTCAGCGAGACAGTCGAGACCCAGTACTTC

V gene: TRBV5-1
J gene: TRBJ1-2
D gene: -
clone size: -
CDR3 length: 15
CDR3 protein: CASSLGSNTNYGYTF
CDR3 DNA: TGCGCCAGCAGCTTGGGTTCAAACACTAACTATGGCTACACCTTC

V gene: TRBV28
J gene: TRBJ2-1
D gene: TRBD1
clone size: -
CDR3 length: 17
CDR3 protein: CASSLLVFRGQYNEQFF
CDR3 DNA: TGTGCCAGCAGTTTATTAGTTTTTCGGGGACAGTACAATGAGCAGTTCTTC

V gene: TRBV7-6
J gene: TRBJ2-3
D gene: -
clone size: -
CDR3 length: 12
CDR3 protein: CASSSGEPTQYF
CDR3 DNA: TGTGCCAGCAGCTCGGGGGAGCCTACGCAGTATTTT

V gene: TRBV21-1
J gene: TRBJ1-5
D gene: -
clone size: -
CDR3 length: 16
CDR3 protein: CASSKARTGGRQPQHF
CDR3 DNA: TGTGCCAGCAGCAAAGCCAGGACAGGGGGTCGGCAGCCCCAGCATTTT

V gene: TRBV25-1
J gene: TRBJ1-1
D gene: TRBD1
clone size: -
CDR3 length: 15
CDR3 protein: CASSPRQGQNTEAFF
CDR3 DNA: TGTGCCAGCAGTCCTCGACAGGGACAAAACACTGAAGCTTTCTTT

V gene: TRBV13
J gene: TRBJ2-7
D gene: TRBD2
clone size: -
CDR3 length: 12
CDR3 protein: CASCQAGDEQYF
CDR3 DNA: TGTGCCAGCTGTCAAGCGGGGGACGAGCAGTACTTC

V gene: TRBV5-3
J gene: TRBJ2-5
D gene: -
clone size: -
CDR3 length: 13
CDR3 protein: CARSRGSEETQYF
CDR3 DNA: TGTGCCCGATCAAGGGGGTCCGAAGAGACCCAGTACTTC

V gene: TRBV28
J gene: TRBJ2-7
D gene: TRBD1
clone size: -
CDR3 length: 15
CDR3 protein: CASRIPTGDSYEQYF
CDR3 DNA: TGTGCCAGCCGAATTCCGACAGGGGACTCCTACGAGCAGTACTTC

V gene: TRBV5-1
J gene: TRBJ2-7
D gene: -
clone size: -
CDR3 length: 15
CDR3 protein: CASSWGRGFNYEQYF
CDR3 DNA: TGCGCCAGCAGCTGGGGCAGGGGTTTTAACTACGAGCAGTACTTC

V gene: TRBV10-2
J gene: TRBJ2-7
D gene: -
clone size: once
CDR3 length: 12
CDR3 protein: CASSRGNYEQYF
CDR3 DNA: TGCGCCAGCAGCCGAGGGAACTACGAGCAGTACTTC

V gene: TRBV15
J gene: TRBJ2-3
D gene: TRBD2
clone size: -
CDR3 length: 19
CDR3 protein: CATSRILTGLAGRTDTQYF
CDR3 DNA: TGTGCCACCAGCAGAATACTTACGGGACTAGCGGGGAGGACAGATACGCAGTATTTT

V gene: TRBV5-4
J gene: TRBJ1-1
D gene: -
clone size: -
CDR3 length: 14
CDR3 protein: CASSLGTANTEAFF
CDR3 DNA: TGTGCCAGCAGCTTGGGGACAGCGAACACTGAAGCTTTCTTT

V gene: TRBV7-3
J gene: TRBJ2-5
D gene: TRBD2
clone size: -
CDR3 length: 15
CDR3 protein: CASSFTSGGLETQYF
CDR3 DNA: TGTGCCAGCAGCTTTACTAGCGGGGGGTTGGAGACCCAGTACTTC

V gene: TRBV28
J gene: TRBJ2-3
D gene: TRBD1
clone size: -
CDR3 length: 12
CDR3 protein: CASGTGTDTQYF
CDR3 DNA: TGTGCCAGCGGGACAGGCACAGATACGCAGTATTTT

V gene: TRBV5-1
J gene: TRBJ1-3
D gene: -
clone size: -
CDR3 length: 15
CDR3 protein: CASSLWGPSGNTIYF
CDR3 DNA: TGCGCCAGCAGCTTGTGGGGGCCCTCTGGAAACACCATATATTTT

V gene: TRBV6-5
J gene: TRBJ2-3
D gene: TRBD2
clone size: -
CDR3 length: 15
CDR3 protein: CASSKKTSGTDTQYF
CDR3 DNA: TGTGCCAGCAGCAAGAAGACTAGCGGGACGGATACGCAGTATTTT

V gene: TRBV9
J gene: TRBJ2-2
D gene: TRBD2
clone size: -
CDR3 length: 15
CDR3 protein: CASSPGGTGTGELFF
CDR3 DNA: TGTGCCAGCAGCCCGGGAGGGACGGGCACCGGGGAGCTGTTTTTT

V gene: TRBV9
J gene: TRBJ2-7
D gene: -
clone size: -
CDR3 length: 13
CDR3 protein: CASSVGVQDEQYF
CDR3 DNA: TGTGCCAGCAGCGTAGGAGTACAGGACGAGCAGTACTTC

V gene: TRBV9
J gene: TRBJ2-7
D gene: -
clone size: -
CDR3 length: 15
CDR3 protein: CASSESAAASYEQYF
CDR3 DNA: TGTGCCAGCAGTGAATCGGCGGCCGCCTCCTACGAGCAGTACTTC

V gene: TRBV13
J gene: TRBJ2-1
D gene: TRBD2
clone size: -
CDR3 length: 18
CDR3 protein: CASRPGLAGDIFRNEQFF
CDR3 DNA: TGTGCCAGCAGACCGGGACTAGCGGGAGATATTTTTAGGAATGAGCAGTTCTTC

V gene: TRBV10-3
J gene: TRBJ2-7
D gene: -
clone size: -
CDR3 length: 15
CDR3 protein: CAISDPLSRHYEQYF
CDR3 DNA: TGTGCCATCAGTGACCCCTTGAGTCGCCACTACGAGCAGTACTTC

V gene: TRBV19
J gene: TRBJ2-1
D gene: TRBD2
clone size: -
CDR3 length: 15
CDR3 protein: CASSLAGGVYNEQFF
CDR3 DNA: TGTGCCAGTAGTCTAGCTGGGGGGGTCTACAATGAGCAGTTCTTC

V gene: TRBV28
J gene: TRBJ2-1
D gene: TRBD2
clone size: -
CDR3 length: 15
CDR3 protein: CASSFLPGGPHEQFF
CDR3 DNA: TGTGCCAGCAGTTTCCTCCCGGGAGGGCCCCATGAGCAGTTCTTC

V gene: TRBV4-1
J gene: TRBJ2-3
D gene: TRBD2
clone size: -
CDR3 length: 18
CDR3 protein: CASSQDPIVAGGPDTQYF
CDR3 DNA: TGCGCCAGCAGCCAAGATCCCATCGTAGCGGGGGGACCAGATACGCAGTATTTT

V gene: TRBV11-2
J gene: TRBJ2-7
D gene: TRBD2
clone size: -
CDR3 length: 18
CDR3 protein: CASSFREGELAGGHEQYF
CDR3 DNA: TGTGCCAGCAGCTTCCGAGAGGGGGAACTAGCGGGAGGCCACGAGCAGTACTTC

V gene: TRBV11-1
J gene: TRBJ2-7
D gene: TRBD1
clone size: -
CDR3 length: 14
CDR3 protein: CASSLGQGAREQYF
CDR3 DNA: TGTGCCAGCAGCTTAGGACAGGGGGCGCGCGAGCAGTACTTC

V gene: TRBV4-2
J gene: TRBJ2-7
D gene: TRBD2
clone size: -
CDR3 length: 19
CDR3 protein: CASSQEPGLAGPHHYEQYF
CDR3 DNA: TGTGCCAGCAGCCAAGAGCCCGGACTAGCGGGACCTCACCACTACGAGCAGTACTTC

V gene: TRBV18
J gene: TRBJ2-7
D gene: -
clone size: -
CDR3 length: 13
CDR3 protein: CASSEGHYYEQYF
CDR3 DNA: TGTGCCAGCTCAGAGGGACATTACTACGAGCAGTACTTC

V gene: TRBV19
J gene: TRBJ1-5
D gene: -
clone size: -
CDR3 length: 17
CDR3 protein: CASSIGGRFHSNQPQHF
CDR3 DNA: TGTGCCAGTAGTATAGGGGGCAGGTTTCATAGCAATCAGCCCCAGCATTTT

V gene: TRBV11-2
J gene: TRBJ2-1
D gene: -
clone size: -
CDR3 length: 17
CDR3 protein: CASSLFRRESRYNEQFF
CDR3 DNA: TGTGCCAGCAGCTTATTTAGGAGAGAGTCGCGCTACAATGAGCAGTTCTTC

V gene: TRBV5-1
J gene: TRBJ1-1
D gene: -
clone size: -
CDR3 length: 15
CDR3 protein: CASNPRLPGNAEAFF
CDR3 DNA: TGCGCCAGCAACCCCCGCCTGCCAGGGAATGCTGAAGCTTTCTTT

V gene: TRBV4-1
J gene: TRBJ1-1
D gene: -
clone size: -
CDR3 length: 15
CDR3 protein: CASSHQTGDYNEAFF
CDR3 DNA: TGCGCCAGCAGCCACCAAACGGGAGACTATAATGAAGCTTTCTTT

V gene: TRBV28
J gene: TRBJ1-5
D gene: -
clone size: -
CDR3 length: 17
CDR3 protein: CATAGGPPGGQNQPQHF
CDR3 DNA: TGTGCCACAGCGGGGGGGCCCCCTGGGGGGCAAAATCAGCCCCAGCATTTT

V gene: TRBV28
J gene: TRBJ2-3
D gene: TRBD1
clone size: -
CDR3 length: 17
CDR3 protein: CASSLGQPNKSTDTQYF
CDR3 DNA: TGTGCCAGCAGTTTGGGACAGCCAAACAAGAGCACAGATACGCAGTATTTT

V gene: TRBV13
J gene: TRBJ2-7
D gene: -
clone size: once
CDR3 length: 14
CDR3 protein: CASTIRWAMNEQYF
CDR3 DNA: TGTGCCAGCACAATTCGGTGGGCTATGAACGAGCAGTACTTC

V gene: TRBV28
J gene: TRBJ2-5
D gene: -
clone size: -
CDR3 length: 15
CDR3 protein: CASSLGGGHQETQYF
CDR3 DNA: TGTGCCAGCAGTTTAGGCGGGGGACATCAAGAGACCCAGTACTTC

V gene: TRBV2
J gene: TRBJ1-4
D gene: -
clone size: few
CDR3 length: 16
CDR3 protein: CASSEGRAPSYEKLFF
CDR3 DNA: TGTGCCAGCAGTGAGGGCAGGGCGCCCAGTTATGAAAAACTGTTTTTT

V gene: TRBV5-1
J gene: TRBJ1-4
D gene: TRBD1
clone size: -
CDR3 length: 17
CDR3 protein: CASSFRTGDATNEKLFF
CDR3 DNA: TGCGCCAGCAGCTTTCGGACAGGGGACGCAACTAATGAAAAACTGTTTTTT

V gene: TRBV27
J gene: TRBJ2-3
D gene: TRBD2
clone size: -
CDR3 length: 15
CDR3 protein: CASLPQAGGLDTQYF
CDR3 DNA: TGTGCCAGCCTACCCCAAGCGGGGGGGCTTGATACGCAGTATTTT

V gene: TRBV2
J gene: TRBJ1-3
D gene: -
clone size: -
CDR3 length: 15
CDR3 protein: CASRGRPYSGNTIYF
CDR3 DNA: TGTGCCAGCAGGGGGAGGCCGTACTCTGGAAACACCATATATTTT

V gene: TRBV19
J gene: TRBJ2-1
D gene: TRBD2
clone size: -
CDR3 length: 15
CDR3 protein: CASSPGLAGIYEQFF
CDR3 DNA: TGTGCCAGTAGTCCGGGACTAGCGGGAATCTATGAGCAGTTCTTC

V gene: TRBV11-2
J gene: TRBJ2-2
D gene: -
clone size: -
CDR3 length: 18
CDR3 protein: CASSSLGWARGNTGELFF
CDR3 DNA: TGTGCCAGCAGCAGCTTAGGATGGGCGCGGGGGAACACCGGGGAGCTGTTTTTT

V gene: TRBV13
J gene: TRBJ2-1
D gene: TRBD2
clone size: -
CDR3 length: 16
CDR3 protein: CASRDTSERTRNEQFF
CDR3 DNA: TGTGCCAGCAGGGATACTAGCGAGAGAACACGGAATGAGCAGTTCTTC